The 30 T cell receptor beta chains in this list originate from one sample, sequenced in a study of T cells in Graves' hyperthyroidism and ophthalmopathy. Template material for amplifying TCR beta CDR3 regions consisted of RNA transcripts. TCR CDR3 underwent first-round RT-PCR with the HTBI primer set. MiXCR was run by TCRdb on the multiplex PCR reads, yielding one entry per CDR3 protein. Here the sample spans 500,000 to 750,000 distinct CDR3 sequences, 13% to 15% being singletons. Sequenced material: blood. The receptors shown here come from a woman between 18 and 29 years old with Graves' ophthalmopathy.

V and J are TRBV11-2 and TRBJ1-5; TRBD1 matches 9 bases. Trimming cost V 5 bases and J 0 bases; bases outside gene matches: 8. Germline V lookup: CDR1 SGHAT, CDR2 FQNNGV. The CDR3 totals 17 residues. The CDR3 DNA follows: TGTGCCAGCAGCCCGAGGGGGACAGGGCATAGCAATCAGCCCCAGCATTTT. It is translated as CASSPRGTGHSNQPQHF.

The chain recombines TRBV28 with TRBJ2-1; D may be TRBD1 or TRBD2 (5 bases each). The germline CDR1 and CDR2 sequences are MDHEN and SYDVKM. V was trimmed by 5 bases and J by 5 bases, leaving 16 bases between them. The CDR3 extends over 15 amino acids. CDR3 loop: CASSPPPGRDNEQFF. DNA of the CDR3: TGTGCCAGCAGTCCGCCCCCGGGACGGGACAATGAGCAGTTCTTC.

The table lists this clonotype with a count of one. This CDR3 is CASSGAWGVYTDTQYF. The CDR3 nucleotides are TGTGCCAGCAGTGGCGCATGGGGAGTCTACACAGATACGCAGTATTTT. This rearrangement joins TRBV2 to TRBJ2-3; a weak D match, TRBD2 (5 bases). The CDR3 loop spans 16 amino acids. Germline values: CDR1 SNHLY, CDR2 FYNNEI. V lost 4 bases and J 2 bases, leaving 16 bases between the germline ends.

This clonotype was detected a few times. The chain is built from TRBV19 and TRBJ2-1; 9 bases are a match to TRBD2. Germline V gene lookup returns CDR1 LNHDA and CDR2 SQIVND (reference sequence). The J segment lost 3 bases and the V segment lost 4 bases, leaving 4 bases of the junction unmatched. The CDR3 extends over 15 amino acids. The CDR3 region is CASSTLTSGYNEQFF. The CDR3 nucleotides are TGTGCCAGTAGTACCTTGACTAGCGGCTACAATGAGCAGTTCTTC.

This clonotype was recorded many times. This chain joins TRBV30 and TRBJ2-7; D not certain. The CDR3 runs 12 residues. The germline V gene has CDR1 GTSNPN and CDR2 SVGIG (reference sequence). The V end was cut by 0 bases, the J end by 3 bases, with 6 bases between. The CDR3 DNA follows: TGTGCCTGGAGTGTACCGGGCTACGAGCAGTACTTC. It specifies CAWSVPGYEQYF.

This clonotype was observed a handful of times. The chain recombines TRBV6-1 with TRBJ2-7; 10 bases are shared with TRBD2. CDR1 is MNHNS and CDR2 is SASEGT in the germline V gene. Trimming cost V 7 bases and J 0 bases; bases outside gene matches: 3. The CDR3 consists of 14 residues. In DNA form, the CDR3 reads TGTGCCAGCACGGTAGCGGGAGGCTCCTACGAGCAGTACTTC. Its translation is CASTVAGGSYEQYF.

This clonotype was seen many times. The rearrangement joins TRBV2 to TRBJ2-2; TRBD2 agrees at 11 bases. Germline CDR1 SNHLY, CDR2 FYNNEI. V lost 8 bases and J lost 7; bases outside the gene matches: 9. The CDR3 totals 15 residues. The CDR3 coding sequence is TGTGCCAGCTTCCTAGGGACTAGCGGAGGCGGGGAGCTGTTTTTT. Translated: CASFLGTSGGGELFF.

The table lists this clonotype with many counts. The chain has TRBV10-3 and TRBJ2-3; 7 bases fit TRBD2. V lost 5 bases to trimming and J lost 4 bases; unmatched junction nucleotides: 9. The CDR3 runs 15 residues. CDR1 is ENHRY and CDR2 is SYGVKD in the germline V gene. CDR3 protein: CAISLPLSGADTQYF. As DNA, the CDR3 is TGTGCCATCAGTCTACCTTTGAGCGGGGCAGATACGCAGTATTTT.

This clonotype appeared many times. V usage is TRBV24-1 and J usage is TRBJ2-7, with unresolved D. The V gene's germline CDR1 is KGHDR and CDR2 SFDVKD. The CDR3 has 15 amino acids. V was trimmed by 3 bases and J by 2 bases, leaving 13 bases between them. This CDR3 reads CATSDARIGTYEQYF. DNA for the CDR3: TGTGCCACCAGTGATGCTCGAATAGGGACCTACGAGCAGTACTTC.

In its sample, this clonotype was seen a few times. One junction end disagrees with the germline gene, perhaps due to a read error. This chain uses TRBV5-1 with TRBJ2-5, with a tentative D call TRBD1 (6 bases). CDR1 and CDR2 (germline): SGHRS, YFSETQ. CDR3 length equals 14 residues. The CDR3, as DNA: TGTGCCAGCAGCCAAGCACGCAGGGGTGAGACCCAGTACTTC. Translating gives CASSQARRGETQYF.

This clonotype was found a few times. The V gene is TRBV20-1, the J gene TRBJ2-7, with D perhaps matching TRBD2 (6 bases). Germline CDR1 reads DFQATT; CDR2 reads SNEGSKA (reference sequence). The CDR3 length is 15 residues. V shed 1 base and J shed 2 bases, with 15 bases lying between them. The CDR3 nucleotides are TGCAGTGCTAGAGGGGGTAGCGGACCCACCTACGAGCAGTACTTC. This translates into CSARGGSGPTYEQYF.

V and J are TRBV6-2 or TRBV6-3 and TRBJ2-7, with 8 bases that match TRBD1. Germline assignment: CDR1 MNHEY and CDR2 SVGEGT. V dropped 6 bases and J dropped 0; count of bases not matched to a gene: 7. This CDR3 comprises 15 residues. CDR3 DNA sequence: TGTGCCAGCAGCCAGGGACAGGCCCTCTCCTACGAGCAGTACTTC. Its protein product is CASSQGQALSYEQYF.

Only a few counts were recorded for this clonotype. The J gene is TRBJ1-4, the V gene TRBV9, with D hard to call. The CDR3 contains 14 residues. Germline V lookup: CDR1 SGDLS, CDR2 YYNGEE. The germline V and J ends were trimmed by 3 bases and 8 bases, with 14 bases remaining between them. The CDR3 DNA sequence: TGTGCCAGCAGCGCCTGGACTGGAGGGGAAAAACTGTTTTTT. Protein: CASSAWTGGEKLFF.

This clonotype was recorded at least ten times. The chain carries TRBV5-1 and TRBJ2-1, with a tentative D call TRBD2 (5 bases). With 4 bases removed from V and 4 bases from J, the gap between germline ends came to 15 bases. Germline V gene sequence: CDR1 SGHRS, CDR2 YFSETQ. The CDR3 loop spans 15 amino acids. DNA of the CDR3: TGCGCCAGCAGCGTTCTAGCATCTGGTTACAATGAGCAGTTCTTC. It yields the protein CASSVLASGYNEQFF.

In this sample, this clonotype turned up a few times. A much larger clone differs from this one at a single base, so this may be a read error. The CDR3 DNA reads TGTACCACCAGTGACAGAAGCTCCTACAATGAGCAGTTCTTC. It encodes CTTSDRSSYNEQFF. The genes are TRBV24-1 and TRBJ2-1; a weak D match, TRBD1 (5 bases). The CDR3 totals 14 residues. Germline lookup yields CDR1 KGHDR and CDR2 SFDVKD.

This clonotype has ten or more counts. This chain connects TRBV7-2 to TRBJ2-3; 9 bases are a match to TRBD1. The J segment lost 5 bases and the V segment lost 4 bases, leaving 7 bases of the junction unmatched. Germline lookup yields CDR1 SGHTA and CDR2 FQGNSA. This CDR3 comprises 15 residues. CDR3 residues: CASSSQGARVDTQYF. The CDR3 DNA follows: TGTGCCAGCAGCTCACAGGGGGCCCGGGTAGATACGCAGTATTTT. The full variable domain, rest sourced from reference TRBV7-2 and TRBJ2-3, is GAGVSQSPSNKVTEKGKDVELRCDPISGHTALYWYRQSLGQGLEFLIYFQGNSAPDKSGLPSDRFSAERTGGSVSTLTIQRTQQEDSAVYLCASSSQGARVDTQYFGPGTRLTVL.

This sequence joins TRBV9 and TRBJ1-1; D possibly corresponds to TRBD1 (5 bases). V lost 7 bases to trimming and J lost 0 bases, with 10 bases between them. There are 13 residues in the CDR3. Germline V CDR1 and CDR2: SGDLS, YYNGEE. CDR3 sequence (DNA): TGTGCCAGCCGGGACGTCATGAACACTGAAGCTTTCTTT. Amino acids: CASRDVMNTEAFF.

This clonotype was found once. This may be a read error: a much more frequent sequence differs by one nucleotide. The chain employs TRBV30 and TRBJ2-7; D not certain. The CDR3 is 13 amino acids. Germline V gene sequence: CDR1 GTSNPN, CDR2 SVGIG (reference sequence). CDR3 protein: CARSVSSSYEQYF. In DNA form, the CDR3 reads TGTGCCCGGAGTGTAAGTAGCTCCTACGAGCAGTACTTC. Variable domain in full (rest from reference TRBV30 and TRBJ2-7): SQTIHQWPATLVQPVGSPLSLECTVEGTSNPNLYWYRQAAGRGLQLLFYSVGIGQISSEVPQNLSASRPQDRQFILSSKKLLLSDSGFYLCARSVSSSYEQYFGPGTRLTVT.

This clonotype came up many times. The CDR3 bases are TGTGCCAGCAGTTTAGGAACCGGGACAGGGTATGGCTACACCTTC. This codes for CASSLGTGTGYGYTF. This rearrangement joins TRBV12-3 or TRBV12-4 to TRBJ1-2; 9 bases map to TRBD1. With V trimmed by 1 base and J by 5 bases, 5 bases remained unmatched. The CDR3 runs 15 residues.

This clonotype has at least ten counts. V and J are TRBV6-1 and TRBJ2-7; 9 nucleotides align to TRBD1. Losses at the gene ends were 2 bases for V and 0 bases for J; bases not matched to a gene: 8. Germline V gene data show CDR1 as MNHNS and CDR2 as SASEGT. This CDR3 has 17 residues. The chain's CDR3 is CASSEREGQGLSYEQYF. The CDR3 region has the DNA TGTGCCAGCAGTGAAAGAGAGGGACAGGGCCTCTCCTACGAGCAGTACTTC.

This chain joins TRBV2 and TRBJ1-6; D might be TRBD1 (5 bases). The CDR3 consists of 15 residues. Trimming took off 4 bases at V and 1 base at J, with 8 bases between the two ends. Germline CDR1 and CDR2: SNHLY and FYNNEI. The DNA for the CDR3 is TGTGCCAGCAGTGCGGGGGGGTCCTATAATTCACCCCTCCACTTT. This codes for CASSAGGSYNSPLHF.

Comments on this clonotype: Just one base apart from a much larger clone, this may be a read error. This chain joins TRBV18 and TRBJ2-1; a possible D gene is TRBD2 (5 bases). Germline assignment: CDR1 KGHSH and CDR2 LQKENI. This CDR3 has 15 amino acids. This chain's CDR3 is CASSPPLRGNDEQLF. CDR3 nucleotides: TGTGCCAGCTCACCGCCCCTTCGAGGGAACGATGAGCAGCTCTTC.

This clonotype was counted a few times. The rearrangement links TRBV29-1 to TRBJ1-1; 7 nucleotides align to TRBD1. V shed 6 bases, J shed 6 bases, and the junction held 7 bases outside the gene matches. The V gene's germline CDR1 is SQVTM and CDR2 ANQGSEA. This CDR3 comprises 12 residues. The CDR3 region is CSVVQGLAEAFF. CDR3 sequence (DNA): TGCAGCGTGGTACAGGGGTTGGCTGAAGCTTTCTTT.

In regard to this clonotype: A much larger clone lies one base from this, so it may be a read error. Here the CDR3 reads CASSFSLMGVVEETQYF. CDR3 nucleotides: TGTGCCAGCAGCTTCTCTTTAATGGGGGTCGTAGAAGAGACCCAGTACTTC. The rearrangement joins TRBV7-8 to TRBJ2-5; D may match TRBD1 or TRBD2 (5 bases each). Germline assignment: CDR1 SGHVS and CDR2 FQNEAQ. V was pared by 3 bases and J by 3 bases, with 20 bases between. CDR3 length: 17 amino acids.

The CDR3 protein is CASSLSPGGADTQYF. CDR3 DNA: TGCGCCAGCAGCTTGTCTCCGGGAGGTGCAGATACGCAGTATTTT. The chain joins TRBV5-1 to TRBJ2-3; 7 bases match TRBD2. The length of the CDR3 is 15 residues. Germline-derived CDR1 and CDR2 are SGHRS and YFSETQ. Trimming took 1 base from V and 4 from J; bases not matched to a gene: 6.

This clonotype was observed at least ten times. The chain couples TRBV27 to TRBJ2-1, with 7 bases lining up with TRBD2. J lost 1 base, V lost 5 bases, and 2 bases had no gene match. Per germline, CDR1 MNHEY and CDR2 SMNVEV (reference sequence). This CDR3 is 14 amino acids long. The CDR3 DNA reads TGTGCCAGCAGTACTAGCGTTTCCTACAATGAGCAGTTCTTC. Translated, it gives CASSTSVSYNEQFF.

This clonotype has just a few counts. V gene TRBV19 combines with J gene TRBJ2-2; maybe TRBD1 (6 bases). The V end was cut by 4 bases, the J end by 0 bases, with 9 bases between. This CDR3 contains 15 residues. Germline CDR1 reads LNHDA; CDR2 reads SQIVND (reference sequence). CDR3 residues: CASSKDRANTGELFF. Here the CDR3 DNA reads TGTGCCAGTAGTAAGGACAGAGCGAACACCGGGGAGCTGTTTTTT.

This clonotype was picked up many times. J is TRBJ2-2 and V is TRBV7-3; 9 nucleotides agree with TRBD1. The CDR3 runs 16 residues. V trimming: 5 bases; J trimming: 3 bases; junction bases outside the gene matches: 7. The germline CDR1 and CDR2 sequences are SGHTA and FQGTGA. This chain's CDR3 is CASSRTGGADTGELFF. The CDR3 DNA sequence: TGTGCCAGCAGCCGAACAGGGGGCGCTGACACCGGGGAGCTGTTTTTT.

With respect to this clonotype: Given a much more abundant clone one base away, this may be a read error. The V gene is TRBV20-1, the J gene TRBJ2-7; TRBD1 matches 7 bases. This CDR3 has 13 residues. CDR1 DFQATT and CDR2 SNEGSKA come from the germline V gene (reference sequence). CDR3 nucleotide sequence: TGCAATGCGCCCGGGACAGAGGACTACGAGCAGTACTTC. Residues: CNAPGTEDYEQYF.

This clonotype was detected ten times or more. The chain carries TRBV29-1 and TRBJ2-2, with D perhaps TRBD1 or TRBD2 (5 bases each). Germline CDR1 is SQVTM and CDR2 is ANQGSEA. V was shortened by 7 bases and J by 4 bases, with 16 bases between the two germline ends. CDR3 size: 14 residues. In nucleotides, the CDR3 is TGCAGCGCCACACTAGGGGCGAGCACCGGGGAGCTGTTTTTT. Residues: CSATLGASTGELFF.